Listed below are T cell receptor beta chains from one sample, sequenced in a study of T cells in Graves' hyperthyroidism and ophthalmopathy. TCRdb processed the multiplex PCR reads anew with MiXCR; each CDR3 protein has one entry. The sample contains approximately 640,000 distinct CDR3 sequences, just under 45% of which appear only once. The sequencing sample was made of peripheral blood or thyroid tissue (not recorded which). These receptors all come from an adult man with Graves' disease, either hyperthyroidism or ophthalmopathy (not recorded which). CDR3s include the opening cysteine and the closing phenylalanine or tryptophan. The D gene is left open where the match is weak. The size field is filled for only some rows; it gives once, few, many or a size class.

- | - | TRBJ1-4 | TRBV10-3 | 13 | TGTGCCATCAGTGTCGCTGTGACTGAAAAACTGTTTTTT | CAISVAVTEKLFF
- | - | TRBJ1-6 | TRBV5-1 | 16 | TGCGCCGGCAGCTTGGCCGGACAGTCCTCTAATTCACCCCTCCACTTT | CAGSLAGQSSNSPLHF
- | - | TRBJ1-1 | TRBV9 | 13 | TGCGCCAGCAGCGCCAGCCGGAGAACTGAAGCTTTCTTT | CASSASRRTEAFF
- | - | TRBJ1-5 | TRBV9 | 15 | TGTGCCAGCAGCTCCACCGGCAGGAGCAATCAGCCCCAGCATTTT | CASSSTGRSNQPQHF
- | - | TRBJ1-5 | TRBV6-1 | 12 | TGTGCCAGCAAGGCAGGGGATCAGCCCCAGCATTTT | CASKAGDQPQHF
- | many | TRBJ1-3 | TRBV20-1 | 13 | TGCAGTGCTAGTGGCACCTCTGGAAACACCATATATTTT | CSASGTSGNTIYF
- | many | TRBJ2-5 | TRBV20-1 | 12 | TGCAGTGCTAGAGGGACCCAAGAGACCCAGTACTTC | CSARGTQETQYF
- | many | TRBJ1-1 | TRBV5-1 | 15 | TGCGCCAGCAGCTTGGAGGCGGCAGTGAACACTGAAGCTTTCTTT | CASSLEAAVNTEAFF
TRBD1 | many | TRBJ1-3 | TRBV29-1 | 12 | TGCAGCGCACAGGGGGCTGGAAACACCATATATTTT | CSAQGAGNTIYF
TRBD1 | - | TRBJ1-2 | TRBV9 | 14 | TGTGCCAGCAGCCAAGCCGGGACAGATTATGGCTACACCTTC | CASSQAGTDYGYTF
- | many | TRBJ2-7 | TRBV29-1 | 12 | TGCAGCGCCGGGCCAGGGGCCTACGAGCAGTACTTC | CSAGPGAYEQYF
TRBD1 | many | TRBJ1-4 | TRBV7-2 | 15 | TGTGCCAGCAGTTGGACAGGGGGCGAAAATGAAAAACTGTTTTTT | CASSWTGGENEKLFF
- | many | TRBJ2-5 | TRBV11-2 | 13 | TGTGCCAGCAGCCAACACCACCAAGAGACCCAGTACTTC | CASSQHHQETQYF
TRBD2 | - | TRBJ2-5 | TRBV12-3/TRBV12-4 | 17 | TGTGCCAGCAGTTTTAGTCTAGCGGGGGGATGGCGCGAGACCCAGTACTTC | CASSFSLAGGWRETQYF
- | - | TRBJ1-3 | TRBV12-3/TRBV12-4 | 14 | TGTGCCAGCAGAGGGCGGGGGCCCGGAAACACCATATATTTT | CASRGRGPGNTIYF
TRBD2 | - | TRBJ2-3 | TRBV11-2 | 16 | TGTGCCAGCAGCGGTATCGCGGGGGGGAAGACAGATACGCAGTATTTT | CASSGIAGGKTDTQYF
- | - | TRBJ1-5 | TRBV10-2 | 15 | TGCGCCAGCAGTGAGTCAGGGAATAGCAATCAGCCCCAGCATTTT | CASSESGNSNQPQHF
TRBD1 | many | TRBJ1-5 | TRBV2 | 14 | TGTGCCAGCGCCCGGACAGGCAGCAATCAGCCCCAGCATTTT | CASARTGSNQPQHF
- | - | TRBJ2-2 | TRBV2 | 15 | TGTGCCAGCAGTGTAACGGGAACGAACACCGGGGAGCTGTTTTTT | CASSVTGTNTGELFF
- | many | TRBJ1-2 | TRBV29-1 | 15 | TGCAGCGTTGATGGGGGCGCCACAGGGAACTATGGCTACACCTTC | CSVDGGATGNYGYTF
TRBD1 | few | TRBJ2-5 | TRBV7-9 | 15 | TGTGCCAGCAGCTTAGCTGGGACAGACCAAGAGACCCAGTACTTC | CASSLAGTDQETQYF
TRBD1 | - | TRBJ1-2 | TRBV29-1 | 13 | TGCAGTGCTGGACAGGGGGTCCGCTATGGCTACACCTTC | CSAGQGVRYGYTF
TRBD1 | - | TRBJ2-7 | TRBV29-1 | 13 | TGCAGCGTGGAAGAGGGGACAGGGATCGAGCAGTACTTC | CSVEEGTGIEQYF
TRBD2 | many | TRBJ2-7 | TRBV7-9 | 15 | TGTGCCAGCAGCCCGCCACTAGCGGGAGGGTACGAGCAGTACTTC | CASSPPLAGGYEQYF
- | - | TRBJ1-1 | TRBV25-1 | 12 | TGTGCCTGGAGTGACCCGGGGCAGTTCGCTTTCTTT | CAWSDPGQFAFF
TRBD2 | many | TRBJ2-5 | TRBV24-1 | 14 | TGTGCCACCAGTGATCGGAGTTTAGCGGGGACCCAGTACTTC | CATSDRSLAGTQYF
TRBD2 | many | TRBJ2-5 | TRBV24-1 | 16 | TGTGCCACCAGTGAGTCGACTAGCGGGAGAAGTGAGACCCAGTACTTC | CATSESTSGRSETQYF
- | - | TRBJ2-7 | TRBV5-1 | 16 | TGCGCCAGCAGCTTGGGAACCGGGATCAGCTCCTACGAGCAGTACTTC | CASSLGTGISSYEQYF